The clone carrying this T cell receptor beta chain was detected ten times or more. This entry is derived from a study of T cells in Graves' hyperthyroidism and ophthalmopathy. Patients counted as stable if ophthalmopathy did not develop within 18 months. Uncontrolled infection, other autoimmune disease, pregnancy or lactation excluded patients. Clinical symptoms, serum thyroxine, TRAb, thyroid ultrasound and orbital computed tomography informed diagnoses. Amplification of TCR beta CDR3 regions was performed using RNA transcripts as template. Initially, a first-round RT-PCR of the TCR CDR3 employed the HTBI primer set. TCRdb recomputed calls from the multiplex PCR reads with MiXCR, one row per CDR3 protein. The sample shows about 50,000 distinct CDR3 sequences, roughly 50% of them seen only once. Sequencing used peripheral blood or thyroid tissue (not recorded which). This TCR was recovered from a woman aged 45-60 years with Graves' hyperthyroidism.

This CDR3 reads CASQISGSHTDTQYF. The DNA for the CDR3 is TGCGCCAGCCAGATTAGCGGGAGCCACACAGATACGCAGTATTTT. V gene TRBV5-1 combines with J gene TRBJ2-3; TRBD2 matches 9 bases. Trimming removed 7 bases from V and 2 bases from J; junction bases left unmatched: 8. This CDR3 is 15 amino acids long. Germline V lookup: CDR1 SGHRS, CDR2 YFSETQ.